This section outlines one T cell receptor (beta chain) sequence together with its context. This receptor's antigen is unknown. Base qualities are not at hand, and no much larger clone is one base apart. Systemically healthy Caucasian individuals from Russia, roughly 40 in total and aged roughly 6 to 100 years, were included as donors. Each donor gave 8.5 to 10 milliliters of peripheral blood, collected into EDTA-treated Vacutainer tubes. Ficoll-Paque density-gradient centrifugation was used to isolate PBMCs, with at least 7 million per sample. Trizol reagent was used to extract total RNA from the PBMCs, yielding at least 5.5 micrograms per sample. The percentages of naive CD45RAhigh/CD27high T cells were determined by flow cytometry on a PBMC aliquot from every donor. This specimen belongs to a study of blood T cells in healthy people across ages (dated by TCRdb to 2013 to 2016). Context from the whole study: Template switching captured roughly one uniquely barcoded TCR beta cDNA molecule per two T cells in model experiments. To track age-related changes in TCR beta repertoire diversity, the study relied on deep sequencing normalized with unique cDNA molecular identifiers. The donors were split into four age groups: young (average around 16 years), middle-aged (39), aged (approximately 59) and long-lived (more than 80). To avoid experimental bias, donors of different ages were randomly spread across the sequencing lanes. Two additional independent replicas of 1 million unique cDNA reads from the same blood draw were analyzed for two donors (one aged 18 to 29 and one aged 80 or older).

Libraries were made using 5' RACE. Sequenced using an Illumina HiSeq 2500. A second PCR of about 7 to 12 cycles was performed with a sample-barcoded 5' primer and a J-beta primer mix. A template-switch 5' adaptor carrying 12 random nucleotides introduced a unique molecular identifier onto each TCR beta cDNA molecule. Each sample yielded at least 2.5 million CDR3-containing paired-end reads. The Mint cDNA synthesis kit, primed by a TRBC-specific oligonucleotide, was used to synthesize first-strand cDNA from all RNA. Following uracil-DNA glycosylase treatment, all cDNA underwent a first 18-cycle PCR with the universal primers M1SS and BC2_uni_R. Under the source paper's analysis protocol: For normalization, 1 million high-quality reads, each with a distinct molecular identifier, were randomly selected from each sample. Instead of being binned into consensus sequences, reads that shared molecular identifiers were thrown out. MiTCR, with a Q25 quality threshold and the strictest error-elimination algorithm, was used for CDR3 identification, clonotype clustering and error correction. A nonparametric unseen species model with Euler transformation was used to estimate a lower bound on total TCR beta diversity. TCRdb cleaned the public reads at Q25 with fastp, built clones with MiXCR and kept in-frame beta chains. Merged by CDR3 protein, the rows form single entries marked with the most common genes and DNA. Here the V and J calls rest on TCRdb's processing, not on the authors' analysis. The sample yields 1.2 million to 1.5 million distinct CDR3 sequences; approximately 59% were counted once. Of the sample, about 6.3% falls within the top ten clones.

Study-level results and caveats: Donor CMV infection status was unknown, potentially confounding age-related changes in expanded clonotypes. Observed TCR beta diversity correlated strongly with the percentage of naive T cells measured by flow cytometry. Compared with the aged group, the long-lived group had more naive CD4+ T cells, fewer expanded clones and increased TCR diversity, suggesting age selection. Total diversity estimates from one million sequenced T cells were considered lower bounds and underestimates. As age increased, observed TCR beta diversity per million T cells dropped in a roughly linear way, and a significant reduction was already evident by age 40. Because profiling used bulk unsorted PBMCs, naive and antigen-experienced compartments could not be compared conclusively.

Sequences were obtained from blood. The sequence derives from a man younger than 35 in good health.

The bases read TGCAGTGCTAGAAGGGACCCCAATGAAAAACTGTTTTTT. Its amino acids are CSARRDPNEKLFF. This sequence uses TRBV20-1 and TRBJ1-4; a tentative D call is TRBD1 (5 bases match). CDR3 length: 13 amino acids, cysteine to phenylalanine. Of the read, only the CDR3 DNA is kept; its 39 bases are in frame from base 1. The junction carries 9 bases between V and J, which are trimmed by 2 bases and 5 bases respectively. CDR1 and CDR2, looked up from the germline V gene (reference sequence), are DFQATT and SNEGSKA.